One and the same sample provided the 21 T cell receptor beta chains below, sequenced in a study of T cells in Graves' hyperthyroidism and ophthalmopathy. Amplification targeted TCR beta CDR3 regions from RNA transcripts. Primed by the HTBI set, a first-round RT-PCR was run on the TCR CDR3. TCRdb ran MiXCR on the multiplex PCR reads and lists one entry per CDR3 protein. Among approximately 690,000 distinct CDR3 sequences, more than 14% were seen once, and the ten largest hold roughly an eighth. The specimen was blood. The receptors shown here come from a woman in her forties or fifties with Graves' ophthalmopathy.

This clonotype has a count of ten or more. The chain employs TRBV30 and TRBJ2-7; D tentatively reads TRBD1 or TRBD2 (5 bases each). CDR1 GTSNPN and CDR2 SVGIG come from the germline V gene (reference sequence). This CDR3 is built from 14 residues. The V gene lost 1 base and the J gene lost 7 bases, with 17 bases spanning the gap. CDR3 amino acids: CAWSALRGVGEQYF. The CDR3 nucleotides read TGTGCCTGGAGTGCCCTTCGGGGCGTGGGGGAGCAGTACTTC.

The J gene is TRBJ2-3, the V gene TRBV12-3 or TRBV12-4; TRBD2 agrees at 13 bases. The CDR3 has 16 amino acids. Unmatched junction bases numbered 4, after V lost 5 bases and J lost 2 bases. The CDR3 protein is CASSGLAGEPTDTQYF. The DNA of the CDR3 is TGTGCCAGCAGTGGACTAGCGGGAGAGCCCACAGATACGCAGTATTTT.

The chain recombines TRBV2 with TRBJ1-3; D remains unclear. The CDR3 totals 17 residues. Germline V gene sequence: CDR1 SNHLY, CDR2 FYNNEI. The V and J ends lost 0 bases and 0 bases respectively, with 12 bases between them. CDR3 DNA: TGTGCCAGCAGTGAAGCGCTTCGAGCCTACTCTGGAAACACCATATATTTT. The encoded protein is CASSEALRAYSGNTIYF.

This clonotype was picked up a small number of times. The genes are TRBV12-3 or TRBV12-4 and TRBJ2-7, with 8 bases aligning to TRBD1. V lost 5 bases, J lost 1 base, and 7 bases stayed unmatched. This CDR3 contains 15 residues. The CDR3, as DNA: TGTGCCAGCAGTAACGGACAGGGTTTTTCCTACGAGCAGTACTTC. Residues: CASSNGQGFSYEQYF.

The table lists this clonotype with a few counts. The J gene is TRBJ2-1, the V gene TRBV7-3; 7 bases are a match to TRBD1. Per the germline V gene, CDR1 is SGHTA and CDR2 is FQGTGA. This CDR3 is built from 14 residues. V was clipped by 5 bases and J by 6 bases; unmatched bases: 7. The CDR3 bases are TGTGCCAGCAGCGGTTCCGGGACAGTCAATGAGCAGTTCTTC. Amino acids: CASSGSGTVNEQFF.

This clonotype was recorded many times. The gene calls are TRBV7-2 and TRBJ1-1, with D possibly matching TRBD1 (5 bases). The V end was cut by 1 base, the J end by 5 bases, with 14 bases between. Germline V CDR1 and CDR2: SGHTA, FQGNSA. This CDR3 comprises 15 residues. CDR3 nucleotides: TGTGCCAGCAGCTTAGGCCAGGGAGTACGGACTGAAGCTTTCTTT. Amino acid sequence: CASSLGQGVRTEAFF. The full variable domain, completed using reference TRBV7-2 and TRBJ1-1, is GAGVSQSPSNKVTEKGKDVELRCDPISGHTALYWYRQSLGQGLEFLIYFQGNSAPDKSGLPSDRFSAERTGGSVSTLTIQRTQQEDSAVYLCASSLGQGVRTEAFFGQGTRLTVV.

This clonotype was observed at least ten times. V gene TRBV12-3 or TRBV12-4 combines with J gene TRBJ1-5; perhaps TRBD1 as D (5 bases). CDR3 length equals 14 residues. Trimming pared 2 bases from V and 9 bases from J, leaving 14 bases between. The CDR3 nucleotides are TGTGCCAGCAGTTTACGGGGCGGACAAGGGCCCCAGCATTTT. Its protein is CASSLRGGQGPQHF.

The chain uses TRBV4-1 and TRBJ2-4; D is possibly TRBD2 (5 bases). The length of the CDR3 is 17 residues. Trimming removed 1 base at V and 2 bases at J, with 15 bases between. Per the germline V gene, CDR1 is MGHRA and CDR2 is YSYEKL. CDR3 loop: CASSQARVGATKNIQYF. As DNA, the CDR3 is TGCGCCAGCAGCCAAGCGAGGGTGGGCGCGACCAAAAACATTCAGTACTTC.

The rearrangement uses TRBV4-3 and TRBJ1-4, with TRBD1 identical over 10 bases. V lost 4 bases, J lost 4 bases, and 15 bases stayed unmatched. The germline CDR1 and CDR2 sequences are LGHNA and YSLEER. The CDR3 is 19 amino acids. This chain's CDR3 is CASSPRARQGASGNEKLFF. DNA of the CDR3: TGCGCCAGCAGCCCAAGAGCGAGACAGGGGGCTAGTGGTAATGAAAAACTGTTTTTT.

This clonotype came up many times. The chain has TRBV27 and TRBJ2-2; D remains ambiguous. The CDR3 is made up of 14 amino acids. V lost 4 bases and J lost 0, with 6 bases in between. The germline V gene has CDR1 MNHEY and CDR2 SMNVEV (reference sequence). The CDR3 is CASSSRTNTGELFF. The CDR3 DNA follows: TGTGCCAGCAGTTCTCGGACGAACACCGGGGAGCTGTTTTTT.

Worth noting for this clonotype: This may stem from a read error, because a much larger clone lies one nucleotide away. This rearrangement joins TRBV3-1 to TRBJ2-7; 11 nucleotides agree with TRBD2. The CDR3 runs to 13 residues. Germline V gene sequence: CDR1 LGHDT, CDR2 YNNKEL (reference sequence). Trimming cost V 6 bases and J 4 bases; bases outside gene matches: 2. The CDR3: CASRRLAGYEQYF. CDR3 nucleotide sequence: TGTGCCAGCAGAAGACTAGCGGGATACGAGCAGTACTTC.

In its sample, this clonotype was seen many times. The chain couples TRBV7-3 to TRBJ2-3; TRBD1 agrees at 11 bases. CDR3 length: 16 amino acids. Germline CDR1 is SGHTA and CDR2 is FQGTGA. V dropped 5 bases and J dropped 4; count of bases not matched to a gene: 8. The CDR3: CASSLRPGQGADTQYF. In DNA, the CDR3 is TGTGCCAGCAGCCTGAGACCGGGACAGGGGGCAGATACGCAGTATTTT.

This clonotype was recorded at least ten times. The rearrangement uses TRBV20-1 and TRBJ2-6; D gene uncertain. Germline-derived CDR1 and CDR2 are DFQATT and SNEGSKA (reference sequence). V lost 3 bases and J lost 4, with 7 bases in between. The CDR3 loop spans 13 amino acids. This CDR3 is CSASQPGANVLTF. CDR3 DNA sequence: TGCAGTGCTAGTCAACCCGGGGCCAACGTCCTGACTTTC.

The table lists this clonotype with a count of one. This CDR3 is CASSREVTYNEQFF. The CDR3 DNA sequence: TGCGCCAGCAGCCGAGAAGTCACCTACAATGAGCAGTTCTTC. The rearrangement links TRBV4-3 to TRBJ2-1; no clear D. Germline V CDR1 and CDR2: LGHNA, YSLEER. The CDR3 has 14 residues. Trimming pared 4 bases from V and 2 bases from J, leaving 9 bases between.

This clonotype was picked up many times. The rearrangement uses TRBV5-1 and TRBJ2-7; D remains ambiguous. Trimming left V 4 bases short and J 4 bases short, with 12 bases between. CDR3 size: 13 residues. CDR1 is SGHRS, CDR2 YFSETQ, per germline. The CDR3 protein is CASSTIYGYEQYF. The CDR3 DNA is TGCGCCAGCAGCACCATTTATGGGTACGAGCAGTACTTC.

This clonotype was observed many times. This CDR3 reads CARPLGGQNTEAFF. In nucleotides, the CDR3 is TGTGCCAGGCCCCTAGGGGGTCAGAACACTGAAGCTTTCTTT. This chain links TRBV2 with TRBJ1-1; tentatively, D is TRBD1 (6 bases). Trimming shortened V by 9 bases and J by 1 base, and 15 bases separated the two germline ends. The germline CDR1 and CDR2 sequences are SNHLY and FYNNEI. There are 14 residues in the CDR3.

This clonotype has only a few counts. This chain links TRBV5-5 with TRBJ2-1; D gene unclear. This CDR3 is 15 amino acids long. V lost 0 bases, J lost 4 bases, and 11 bases lay in between. Germline-derived CDR1 and CDR2 are SGHKS and YYEKEE (reference sequence). In DNA, the CDR3 is TGTGCCAGCAGCTTGGTACCGGATGGATACAATGAGCAGTTCTTC. Its translation is CASSLVPDGYNEQFF. Full variable domain (remainder filled in from reference TRBV5-5 and TRBJ2-1): DAGVTQSPTHLIKTRGQQVTLRCSPISGHKSVSWYQQVLGQGPQFIFQYYEKEERGRGNFPDRFSARQFPNYSSELNVNALLLGDSALYLCASSLVPDGYNEQFFGPGTRLTVL.

This clonotype was seen ten or more times. The V and J genes are TRBV5-1 and TRBJ2-1, with TRBD2 identical over 12 bases. This CDR3 is built from 15 residues. Unmatched junction bases numbered 2, after V lost 1 base and J lost 6 bases. CDR1 is SGHRS, CDR2 YFSETQ, per germline. The CDR3 region has the DNA TGCGCCAGCAGCTTGACTAGCGGGAGGTTCAATGAGCAGTTCTTC. Its protein is CASSLTSGRFNEQFF.

The chain carries TRBV12-3 or TRBV12-4 and TRBJ2-7; D may be TRBD1 or TRBD2 (5 bases each). V was cut by 5 bases and J by 0 bases, with 11 bases left in between. The CDR3 contains 14 residues. The CDR3 loop is CASSRGASSYEQYF. The CDR3 DNA is TGTGCCAGCAGTCGAGGGGCCTCCTCCTACGAGCAGTACTTC.

The sample holds many counts of this clonotype. V and J are TRBV28 and TRBJ1-5; D gene uncertain. Germline V gives CDR1 MDHEN, CDR2 SYDVKM. The CDR3 loop spans 16 amino acids. The V and J ends lost 3 bases and 1 base respectively, with 13 bases between them. In DNA, the CDR3 is TGTGCCAGCAGTTTTGCCAGGAGCGGGAGCAATCAGCCCCAGCATTTT. Amino acids: CASSFARSGSNQPQHF.

This clonotype showed up just a few times. The rearrangement uses TRBV19 and TRBJ1-4, with a possible D match to TRBD1 (6 bases). The CDR3 length is 16 residues. The germline V gene encodes CDR1 LNHDA and CDR2 SQIVND (reference sequence). The V end was cut by 6 bases, the J end by 8 bases, with 22 bases between. The DNA of the CDR3 is TGTGCCAGTAGACACCCCGGGACACTTGGATGGGAAAAACTGTTTTTT. Protein: CASRHPGTLGWEKLFF. Using reference TRBV19 and TRBJ1-4 for the parts outside the CDR3, the full variable domain is DGGITQSPKYLFRKEGQNVTLSCEQNLNHDAMYWYRQDPGQGLRLIYYSQIVNDFQKGDIAEGYSVSREKKESFPLTVTSAQKNPTAFYLCASRHPGTLGWEKLFFGSGTQLSVL.